These 7 T cell receptor beta chains came from one sample sequenced in a study of cytomegalovirus exposure and HLA in healthy donors. Amplification used 60 Vbeta primers and 13 Jbeta primers. The method was immunoSEQ multiplex PCR; TCRdb's version includes in-frame clones alone and lacks a portion of them. The sample yields around 150,000 clones, 80% to 90% seen once. The material sequenced was PBMCs. The receptors here all came from a woman aged 40 to 50 in good health and CMV-seropositive.

The chain joins TRBV27 to TRBJ1-3; TRBD1 matches 7 bases. Germline CDR1 and CDR2: MNHEY and SMNVEV (reference sequence). The CDR3 covers 16 residues. The trim removed 8 bases at V and 4 bases at J, leaving 14 bases unmatched. CDR3 loop: CASRIPLGGRGNTIYF. CDR3 sequence (DNA): TGTGCCAGCCGAATCCCTCTAGGGGGCAGAGGAAACACCATATATTTT.

The chain combines TRBV25-1 with TRBJ1-1; D possibly corresponds to TRBD1 (5 bases). The CDR3 has 17 amino acids. Germline values: CDR1 MGHDK, CDR2 SYGVNS. Trimming left V 1 base short and J 2 bases short, with 17 bases between. For the CDR3, the DNA is TGTGCCAGCAGTGAATTTTTCGTTAGCAGGGCCAACACTGAAGCTTTCTTT. Translation gives CASSEFFVSRANTEAFF.

J is TRBJ2-3 and V is TRBV18; 8 positions match TRBD2. The germline V gene has CDR1 KGHSH and CDR2 LQKENI. The CDR3 is made up of 14 amino acids. Trimming removed 3 bases from V and 4 bases from J; junction bases left unmatched: 3. The CDR3 nucleotides read TGTGCCAGCTCACCCGGGGGGGGCGCAGATACGCAGTATTTT. The encoded protein is CASSPGGGADTQYF. Combining the CDR3 with reference TRBV18 and TRBJ2-3 gives the whole variable domain NAGVMQNPRHLVRRRGQEARLRCSPMKGHSHVYWYRQLPEEGLKFMVYLQKENIIDESGMPKERFSAEFPKEGPSILRIQQVVRGDSAAYFCASSPGGGADTQYFGPGTRLTVL.

This clone was counted once. This rearrangement joins TRBV9 to TRBJ2-1; 9 bases match TRBD2. The CDR3 is made up of 15 amino acids. V lost 3 bases and J lost 5; bases outside the gene matches: 6. Germline lookup yields CDR1 SGDLS and CDR2 YYNGEE. The CDR3: CASSAAERGDNEQFF. Written as DNA, the CDR3 is TGTGCCAGCAGCGCCGCTGAGCGGGGGGACAATGAGCAGTTCTTC.

The V call is TRBV6-6, the J call TRBJ1-5; D is unresolved. The CDR3 runs 16 residues. Looked up from germline, CDR1 is MNHNY and CDR2 is SVGAGI (reference sequence). The V gene lost 6 bases and the J gene lost 0 bases, with 15 bases spanning the gap. Here the CDR3 DNA reads TGTGCCAGCAGCCCTTTGACACCTAATAGCAATCAGCCCCAGCATTTT. As protein: CASSPLTPNSNQPQHF.

The rearrangement links TRBV28 to TRBJ2-5, with TRBD2 matching 12 bases. The CDR3 covers 17 residues. J lost 0 bases, V lost 5 bases, and 7 bases had no gene match. CDR1 and CDR2 (germline): MDHEN, SYDVKM. The CDR3 protein is CASSPGTSGPNQETQYF. The CDR3 nucleotides read TGTGCCAGCAGTCCCGGGACTAGCGGGCCTAACCAAGAGACCCAGTACTTC.

The J gene is TRBJ2-7, the V gene TRBV2; 7 nucleotides align to TRBD1. The germline gives CDR1 SNHLY, CDR2 FYNNEI. The CDR3 has 15 amino acids. Trimming cost V 3 bases and J 4 bases; bases outside gene matches: 9. CDR3 region: CASSDRGDRLYEQYF. CDR3 nucleotides: TGTGCCAGCAGTGATCGAGGGGACAGATTATACGAGCAGTACTTC.